The 22 T cell receptor beta chains below all came from one sample that was sequenced in a study of human T cells and chemical hapten exposure. Time point in this sample: patch test 2, 6 weeks after DPC sensitization. Regarding treatment: therapeutic diphenylcyclopropenone sensitization with weekly scalp DPC. TCRdb processed the RACE reads anew with MiXCR; each CDR3 protein has one entry. This sample has tens of thousands of distinct CDR3 sequences, with 8% to 13% found just once. Sequences were derived from whole blood, sampled in connection with sensitization to the hapten diphenylcyclopropenone (DPC). These receptors all come from a woman aged 50 to 60 with alopecia areata. Some clones in this sample may be carry-over from other donors' samples.

The chain couples TRBV2 to TRBJ1-1; possibly TRBD1 for D (5 bases). Germline assignment: CDR1 SNHLY and CDR2 FYNNEI. Trimming took off 0 bases at V and 4 bases at J, with 9 bases between the two ends. The CDR3 spans 14 residues. CDR3 sequence: CASSEARAFTEAFF. CDR3 sequence (DNA): TGTGCCAGCAGTGAAGCCAGGGCTTTCACTGAAGCTTTCTTT.

This chain connects TRBV9 to TRBJ2-7; D perhaps matches TRBD1 (5 bases). In germline, CDR1 is SGDLS, CDR2 YYNGEE. Trimming stripped 0 bases from V and 2 bases from J, with 9 bases between. The length of the CDR3 is 14 residues. In DNA form, the CDR3 reads TGTGCCAGCAGCGTAGCGCAGGGCCCCTACGAGCAGTACTTC. It is translated as CASSVAQGPYEQYF. Looking up the rest from reference TRBV9 and TRBJ2-7 gives the full variable domain: DSGVTQTPKHLITATGQRVTLRCSPRSGDLSVYWYQQSLDQGLQFLIQYYNGEERAKGNILERFSAQQFPDLHSELNLSSLELGDSALYFCASSVAQGPYEQYFGPGTRLTVT.

The rearrangement joins TRBV28 to TRBJ2-3; no firm D call. Per germline, CDR1 MDHEN and CDR2 SYDVKM. The CDR3 is made up of 13 amino acids. The V end lost 4 bases, the J end lost 5 bases, and 10 bases lay between the germline ends. The CDR3 sequence is CASSSPPLDTQYF. Written as DNA, the CDR3 is TGTGCCAGCAGTTCTCCCCCTCTAGATACGCAGTATTTT.

This clonotype was seen repeatedly, ten times or more. The chain employs TRBV20-1 and TRBJ2-1; D not certain. The V end lost 2 bases, the J end lost 0 bases, and 2 bases lay between the germline ends. The CDR3 extends over 12 amino acids. Germline CDR1 reads DFQATT; CDR2 reads SNEGSKA (reference sequence). CDR3 residues: CSARLSYNEQFF. The CDR3, as DNA: TGCAGTGCTAGACTCTCCTACAATGAGCAGTTCTTC.

This clonotype has ten or more counts. The chain links TRBV3-1 to TRBJ2-1, with 7 bases fitting TRBD2. Germline assignment: CDR1 LGHDT and CDR2 YNNKEL (reference sequence). The CDR3 is 17 amino acids. The junction had 12 bases not matched to a gene; V was cut back by 1 base and J by 6 bases. The CDR3 region is CASSQVWSGGAGNEQFF. CDR3 bases: TGTGCCAGCAGCCAAGTATGGTCGGGAGGAGCGGGCAATGAGCAGTTCTTC.

This clonotype showed up many times. This chain links TRBV6-6 with TRBJ2-7; the match to TRBD1 covers 9 bases. CDR3 size: 14 residues. Per germline, CDR1 MNHNY and CDR2 SVGAGI (reference sequence). V shed 5 bases and J 5 bases; nucleotides not matched to a gene: 7. The DNA of the CDR3 is TGTGCCAGCAGTGTGACAGGGGGGATTAACGAGCAGTACTTC. Protein: CASSVTGGINEQYF.

This clonotype was observed many times. The chain carries TRBV9 and TRBJ2-5; D is perhaps TRBD1 or TRBD2 (6 bases each). The germline V and J ends were trimmed by 4 bases and 5 bases, with 15 bases remaining between them. CDR3 length equals 14 residues. The germline V gene encodes CDR1 SGDLS and CDR2 YYNGEE. The CDR3 DNA follows: TGTGCCAGCAGCACAGGGACAAGCGGGGAGACCCAGTACTTC. Its protein product is CASSTGTSGETQYF.

The table lists this clonotype with a few counts. The rearrangement uses TRBV6-2 or TRBV6-3 and TRBJ2-1; 14 positions match TRBD2. Germline CDR1 reads MNHEY; CDR2 reads SVGEGT. The CDR3 is 20 amino acids. Trimming removed 2 bases from V and 3 bases from J; junction bases left unmatched: 12. CDR3 nucleotides: TGTGCCAGCAGTTACGACCCCGGGACTAGCGGGAGTAAAGGCTACAATGAGCAGTTCTTC. Translated: CASSYDPGTSGSKGYNEQFF.

This clonotype was detected only a few times. The chain carries TRBV7-8 and TRBJ2-1; the match to TRBD1 covers 8 bases. Per germline, CDR1 SGHVS and CDR2 FQNEAQ. Unmatched junction bases numbered 13, after V lost 5 bases and J lost 7 bases. The CDR3 has 16 residues. The CDR3: CASSAARQGRRNEQFF. The DNA of the CDR3 is TGTGCCAGCAGCGCGGCCAGACAGGGGCGGAGGAATGAGCAGTTCTTC. The full variable domain, with the rest looked up from reference TRBV7-8 and TRBJ2-1, is GAGVSQSPRYKVAKRGQDVALRCDPISGHVSLFWYQQALGQGPEFLTYFQNEAQLDKSGLPSDRFFAERPEGSVSTLKIQRTQQEDSAVYLCASSAARQGRRNEQFFGPGTRLTVL.

This clonotype has a handful of counts. The V gene is TRBV11-2, the J gene TRBJ2-3, with D unclear. V shed 8 bases and J shed 0 bases, with 12 bases lying between them. Germline loops: CDR1 SGHAT, CDR2 FQNNGV. The CDR3 is made up of 14 amino acids. The CDR3 protein is CASAYATSTDTQYF. CDR3 in DNA: TGTGCCAGCGCATACGCAACTAGCACAGATACGCAGTATTTT.

In this sample, this clonotype turned up a few times. The chain uses TRBV7-2 and TRBJ1-1; no clear D gene. The CDR3 is 15 residues long. From germline, CDR1 is SGHTA and CDR2 FQGNSA. V lost 4 bases and J lost 3, with 15 bases in between. The CDR3 nucleotides read TGTGCCAGCAGCTCTCGAACGGGAAGCTACACTGAAGCTTTCTTT. As protein: CASSSRTGSYTEAFF.

This rearrangement joins TRBV6-1 to TRBJ2-1; D gene uncertain. From germline, CDR1 is MNHNS and CDR2 SASEGT. CDR3 length: 15 residues. V gave up 5 bases and J gave up 3 bases, with 14 bases separating them. The CDR3 bases are TGTGCCAGCAGTCTCACTCCTGCAGACTACAATGAGCAGTTCTTC. Residues: CASSLTPADYNEQFF.

This clonotype showed up just a few times. The chain uses TRBV27 and TRBJ2-5; 10 positions match TRBD1. This CDR3 is 16 amino acids long. From germline, CDR1 is MNHEY and CDR2 SMNVEV (reference sequence). V trimming: 6 bases; J trimming: 4 bases; junction bases outside the gene matches: 11. CDR3 residues: CASSKTPGQGGETQYF. The CDR3, as DNA: TGTGCCAGCAGCAAGACACCTGGACAGGGGGGAGAGACCCAGTACTTC.

In this sample, this clonotype turned up a few times. The chain recombines TRBV12-3 or TRBV12-4 with TRBJ2-1; 13 bases align to TRBD2. The CDR3 contains 12 residues. V lost 6 bases to trimming and J lost 12 bases; unmatched junction nucleotides: 2. The CDR3 bases are TGTGCCAGCAGCGGACTAGCGGGAGTGCAGTTCTTC. Translating it yields CASSGLAGVQFF.

This clonotype was counted at least ten times. The chain is built from TRBV6-6 and TRBJ2-7; tentative D call: TRBD2 (5 bases). This CDR3 is 13 amino acids long. Deletions cut 2 bases from V and 2 bases from J, with 7 bases between. The germline V gene encodes CDR1 MNHNY and CDR2 SVGAGI (reference sequence). CDR3 in amino acids: CASSYTRAYEQYF. CDR3 DNA: TGTGCCAGCAGTTACACGAGGGCCTACGAGCAGTACTTC.

The gene calls are TRBV4-1 and TRBJ2-7, with D perhaps TRBD2 (5 bases). The CDR3 has 15 amino acids. CDR1 and CDR2 from the germline V gene are MGHRA and YSYEKL. V lost 1 base to trimming and J lost 4 bases, with 14 bases between them. The CDR3 region is CASSQGILGSYEQYF. In nucleotides, the CDR3 is TGCGCCAGCAGCCAAGGGATACTAGGATCATACGAGCAGTACTTC.

This clonotype was counted many times. The V and J genes are TRBV6-6 and TRBJ1-2, with D uncertain. In germline, CDR1 is MNHNY, CDR2 SVGAGI (reference sequence). V lost 5 bases, J lost 4 bases, and 11 bases lay in between. This CDR3 has 13 residues. This chain's CDR3 is CASSPTDLYGYTF. In DNA, the CDR3 is TGTGCCAGCAGTCCAACCGATCTCTATGGCTACACCTTC.

The chain combines TRBV4-3 with TRBJ1-2; the match to TRBD1 covers 7 bases. Germline V CDR1 and CDR2: LGHNA, YSLEER. This CDR3 spans 16 amino acids. Trimming took 0 bases from V and 6 from J; bases not matched to a gene: 10. The CDR3 loop is CASSQDQSTGRNGYTF. In DNA form, the CDR3 reads TGCGCCAGCAGCCAAGATCAGTCGACAGGGAGAAATGGCTACACCTTC.

V and J are TRBV7-9 and TRBJ2-1, with 16 bases that match TRBD2. Germline trimming cut 0 bases from V and 6 bases from J; bases unmatched to any gene: 5. Germline CDR1 SEHNR, CDR2 FQNEAQ (reference sequence). This CDR3 contains 18 residues. In DNA, the CDR3 is TGTGCCAGCAGCTTAGCGGGGACTAGCGGGAGGGCTCGCAATGAGCAGTTCTTC. Its protein is CASSLAGTSGRARNEQFF.

This clonotype was recorded at least ten times. The chain links TRBV29-1 to TRBJ1-1; TRBD1 matches 12 bases. V shed 7 bases, J shed 6 bases, and the junction held 6 bases outside the gene matches. The CDR3 totals 13 residues. Germline V gives CDR1 SQVTM, CDR2 ANQGSEA. CDR3 amino acids: CSAGTGGAAEAFF. CDR3 DNA: TGCAGCGCAGGGACAGGGGGCGCAGCTGAAGCTTTCTTT. Filled out from reference TRBV29-1 and TRBJ1-1, the complete variable domain reads SAVISQKPSRDICQRGTSLTIQCQVDSQVTMMFWYRQQPGQSLTLIATANQGSEATYESGFVIDKFPISRPNLTFSTLTVSNMSPEDSSIYLCSAGTGGAAEAFFGQGTRLTVV.

This clonotype was observed many times. V gene TRBV3-1 combines with J gene TRBJ2-1; 10 bases match TRBD2. The J segment lost 15 bases and the V segment lost 4 bases, leaving 6 bases of the junction unmatched. The CDR3 consists of 12 residues. The germline V gene encodes CDR1 LGHDT and CDR2 YNNKEL (reference sequence). In DNA, the CDR3 is TGTGCCAGCAGCCTAACTAGCGGGACACGGTTCTTC. This codes for CASSLTSGTRFF.

This clonotype showed up many times. The rearrangement links TRBV6-6 to TRBJ2-4; 9 bases map to TRBD1. Germline V CDR1 and CDR2: MNHNY, SVGAGI (reference sequence). The CDR3 extends over 15 amino acids. V was pared by 9 bases and J by 1 base, with 7 bases of the junction left unmatched. The CDR3 spells CASSWTGDAKNIQYF. The CDR3 region has the DNA TGTGCCAGTTCTTGGACAGGGGACGCCAAAAACATTCAGTACTTC.